The rows below give T cell receptor beta chains drawn from one sample of a study of regulatory T cells in long-lasting Graves disease. TCRdb ran MiXCR on the multiplex PCR reads and lists one entry per CDR3 protein. The sample lists about 440,000 distinct CDR3 sequences, around 17% occurring once. These sequences were also reported in another study, on T cells in Graves' hyperthyroidism and ophthalmopathy.

This sample comprised peripheral blood mononuclear cells (PBMCs), obtained at new diagnosis, from a patient treated with antithyroid drugs. The receptors come from a woman under 30 with Graves disease. Each CDR3 is given with its conserved first and last residue. The D gene is left open where the match is weak. Part of the rows lack a size; the others show once, few, many or a class for expanded clones.

V gene	D gene	J gene	clone size	CDR3 DNA	CDR3 protein
TRBV28	TRBD1	TRBJ2-1	many	TGTGCCAGCAGTTCCGGGACAGGGGGCACCCGGTCCTACAATGAGCAGTTCTTC	CASSSGTGGTRSYNEQFF
TRBV4-3	TRBD1	TRBJ1-3	-	TGCGCCAGCAGCCAAGATGCGACAGGGGGCTCCTCTGGAAACACCATATATTTT	CASSQDATGGSSGNTIYF
TRBV15	-	TRBJ2-7	-	TGTGCCACCAGCGGAGAGGTTGACCCCTCCTACGAGCAGTACTTC	CATSGEVDPSYEQYF
TRBV4-1	-	TRBJ1-3	few	TGCGCCAGCAGCCAAGCAGAATGGGGTGGAAACACCATATATTTT	CASSQAEWGGNTIYF
TRBV10-3	TRBD1	TRBJ1-4	few	TGTGCCATCAGCGAACAGGGGGCCGAGGAAAAACTGTTTTTT	CAISEQGAEEKLFF
TRBV7-9	TRBD1	TRBJ1-1	-	TGTGCCAGCAGCTCATACAGGGGCCTTGGGAGGAACACTGAAGCTTTCTTT	CASSSYRGLGRNTEAFF
TRBV5-1	TRBD2	TRBJ2-5	-	TGCGCCAGCAGAATGATTACTAGCGGGAACCAAGAGACCCAGTACTTC	CASRMITSGNQETQYF
TRBV11-3	-	TRBJ2-1	-	TGTGCCAGCAGCTTAGGCCTAGGGGGTTACAATGAGCAGTTCTTC	CASSLGLGGYNEQFF
TRBV2	-	TRBJ2-2	-	TGTGCCAGCAGTGAATGGGGGAAATGGATTAGCGAAGACACCGGGGAGCTGTTTTTT	CASSEWGKWISEDTGELFF
TRBV2	-	TRBJ2-7	many	TGTGCCAGCAGTGACGTAGGGGGAGACTCCTACGAGCAGTACTTC	CASSDVGGDSYEQYF
TRBV9	TRBD2	TRBJ2-1	few	TGTGCCAGCACCGCTACTGGACTAGCGGGAGGACACTTTAGCGATGAGCAGTTCTTC	CASTATGLAGGHFSDEQFF
TRBV19	TRBD2	TRBJ2-7	few	TGTGCCAGTAGCATAGCGGGAGGGCCTGGCGAGCAGTACTTC	CASSIAGGPGEQYF
TRBV20-1	-	TRBJ2-1	many	TGCAGTGCTGATGCGTCGGCGTCCGTTGAGCAGTTCTTC	CSADASASVEQFF
TRBV27	TRBD1	TRBJ2-7	few	TGTGCCAGCAGTTTGTCACAGGGGCCCTACGAGCAGTACTTC	CASSLSQGPYEQYF
TRBV12-3/TRBV12-4	TRBD1	TRBJ2-7	many	TGTGCCAGCAGAGATACCACAGGGGGCGCGTACGAGCAGTACTTC	CASRDTTGGAYEQYF
TRBV7-9	TRBD2	TRBJ2-3	-	TGTGCCAGCAGCTTAGCGGAGTCTAGCGGGAGCGGAGATACGCAGTATTTT	CASSLAESSGSGDTQYF